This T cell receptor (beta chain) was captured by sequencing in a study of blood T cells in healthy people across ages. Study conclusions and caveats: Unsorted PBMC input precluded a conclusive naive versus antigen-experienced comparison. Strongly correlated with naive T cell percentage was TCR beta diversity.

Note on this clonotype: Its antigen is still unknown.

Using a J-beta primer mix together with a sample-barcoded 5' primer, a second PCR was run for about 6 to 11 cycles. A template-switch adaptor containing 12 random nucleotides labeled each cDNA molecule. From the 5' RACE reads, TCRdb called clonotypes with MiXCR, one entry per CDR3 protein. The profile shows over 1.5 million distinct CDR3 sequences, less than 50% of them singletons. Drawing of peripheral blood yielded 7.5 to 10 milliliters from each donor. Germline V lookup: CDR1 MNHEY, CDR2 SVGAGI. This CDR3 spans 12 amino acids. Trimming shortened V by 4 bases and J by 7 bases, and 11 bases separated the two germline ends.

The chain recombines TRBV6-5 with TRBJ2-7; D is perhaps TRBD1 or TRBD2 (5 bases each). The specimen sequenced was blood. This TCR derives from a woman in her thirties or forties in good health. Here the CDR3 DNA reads TGTGCCAGCAGTTGGGCCGAGGGGGAGCAGTACTTC. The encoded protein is CASSWAEGEQYF.